This is a list of T cell receptor beta chains from one sample in a study of blood T cells in healthy people across ages. TCRdb re-called the 5' RACE reads through MiXCR, storing one row per CDR3 protein. The sample has roughly 860,000 distinct CDR3 sequences, under 80% seen once. The specimen was blood. The source is a man younger than 40 in good health. The CDR3 runs from the conserved cysteine through the conserved F or W. D genes are given only for firm matches. Clone size is given for some rows only: seen once, a few or many times, or a class if the clone is expanded.

v_call	d_call	j_call	clone_size	cdr3_nt	cdr3_aa
TRBV20-1	NA	TRBJ1-2	NA	TGCAGTGCTAGAGATGCAACTAACTATGGCTACACCTTC	CSARDATNYGYTF
TRBV5-6	TRBD1	TRBJ1-4	NA	TGTGCCAGCAGCCTCCAGGGGGCGAAGGAAAAACTGTTTTTT	CASSLQGAKEKLFF
TRBV29-1	TRBD1	TRBJ2-1	few	TGCAGCTTTACAGGGGTCTCCTACAATGAGCAGTTCTTC	CSFTGVSYNEQFF
TRBV20-1	TRBD2	TRBJ2-1	NA	TGCAGTGCTGGGACTAGCGGACCCTACAATGAGCAGTTCTTC	CSAGTSGPYNEQFF
TRBV9	TRBD2	TRBJ2-3	NA	TGTGCCAGCAGCGTAAGCCCGGGACTAGCGGACGGAACGCAGTATTTT	CASSVSPGLADGTQYF
TRBV15	NA	TRBJ1-2	few	TGTGCCACCAGCAGAGATCGACAATTTAACTATGGCTACACCTTC	CATSRDRQFNYGYTF
TRBV4-2	TRBD1	TRBJ2-1	NA	TGTGCCAGCAGCCAAGGTGGTGGACAGGGTTCCTACAATGAGCAGTTCTTC	CASSQGGGQGSYNEQFF
TRBV5-1	TRBD1	TRBJ1-4	once	TGCGCCAGCAGCTTGTCGGACAGGGTTTATGAAAAACTGTTTTTT	CASSLSDRVYEKLFF
TRBV5-6	NA	TRBJ2-7	NA	TGTGCCAGCAGCTTGGACAGGAGGATCTACGAGCAGTACTTC	CASSLDRRIYEQYF
TRBV9	NA	TRBJ2-7	NA	TGTGCCAGCAGCGCCACAGGGACTCTGGCCTACGAGCAGTACTTC	CASSATGTLAYEQYF
TRBV4-3	TRBD1	TRBJ1-4	many	TGCGCCAGCAGCCAAGGACAGGGGGGAAATGAAAAACTGTTTTTT	CASSQGQGGNEKLFF
TRBV7-9	TRBD1	TRBJ2-5	NA	TGTGCCAGCAGTCGACAGGGGCGGCAAGAGACCCAGTACTTC	CASSRQGRQETQYF
TRBV12-3/TRBV12-4	NA	TRBJ2-2	NA	TGTGCCAGCAGTTTTTTAGCCGTCTGGGCAGGGGAGACCACCGGGGAGCTGTTTTTT	CASSFLAVWAGETTGELFF
TRBV14	NA	TRBJ2-4	NA	TGCGCCAGCAGCCCCCTTACCGGTACCTGGGAGCAGTACTTC	CASSPLTGTWEQYF
TRBV12-3/TRBV12-4	TRBD1	TRBJ1-2	NA	TGTGCCAGCAGTTTAGTGGCAGGGGGCCTCAACTATGGCTACACCTTC	CASSLVAGGLNYGYTF
TRBV3-1	NA	TRBJ2-7	NA	TGTGCCAGCAGCCAAGAGGTACGGCGGGCGTCAACTTCCTACGAGCAGTACTTC	CASSQEVRRASTSYEQYF